This is a list of T cell receptor beta chains from one sample in a study of tumor and adjacent non-tumor tissue in lung cancer. TCRdb reprocessed the multiplex PCR reads via MiXCR and lists one record per CDR3 protein. Of more than 85,000 distinct CDR3 sequences in the sample, about three fifths are singletons; the top ten hold around 15%. Sequenced sample: lung tumor tissue. The receptor source for this set is a man in his 70s with non-small cell lung cancer. CDR3s include the opening cysteine and the closing phenylalanine or tryptophan. The order of the fields is D gene, J gene, clone size, V gene, CDR3 DNA, CDR3 protein. The D gene is left open where the match is weak. Clone size appears in some rows only: once, few, many, or a class for an expanded clone.

NA TRBJ2-7 NA TRBV20-1 TGCGGTGCTGAGGGGACCATCGAGCAGTACTTC CGAEGTIEQYF
TRBD2 TRBJ2-3 NA TRBV30 TGTGCCTGGAAGGGAGGGTCGAGAGATACGCAGTATTTT CAWKGGSRDTQYF
NA TRBJ2-2 NA TRBV6-5 TGTGCCAGCAGCCTCGGGGCCACGAACACCGGGGGGCTGTTTTTT CASSLGATNTGGLFF
TRBD2 TRBJ2-7 NA TRBV29-1 TGCAGCTCGCGACTAGCGGGAGGGCCTCGGGAGCAGTACTTT CSSRLAGGPREQYF
NA TRBJ2-2 once TRBV12-3/TRBV12-4 TGTGCCAGCAACCAGTGCGGGGGCGACACCGGGGAGCTGTTTTTT CASNQCGGDTGELFF
NA TRBJ2-2 NA TRBV5-1 TGCGCCAGCAGCTCCGGGAATTCACGGGCCGGGGAGCTGTTTTTT CASSSGNSRAGELFF
NA TRBJ2-5 NA TRBV7-8 TGTGCCAGCAGGTTAGAAGAACTCCAAGGGACCCAGTACTTC CASRLEELQGTQYF
NA TRBJ2-5 NA TRBV11-1 TGTGCCAACAGCCCGGACACCCAAGGGACCCAGTACTTC CANSPDTQGTQYF
NA TRBJ1-5 few TRBV28 TGTGCCAGCAGTCCCTCCCCGAGGGGGACGAATCAGCCCCAGCATTTT CASSPSPRGTNQPQHF
NA TRBJ2-7 few TRBV28 TGTGCCAGCAGTTTATCAGCGGAGGCCTACGAGCAGTACTTC CASSLSAEAYEQYF
NA TRBJ2-5 once TRBV11-2 TGTGCCAGTAGCTCGCGCGGACAGAGAAAGCGGCAAGAGACCCAATACTTC CASSSRGQRKRQETQYF
NA TRBJ1-1 NA TRBV29-1 TGCAGCCCCACCCTCGGGGCGACGAACACTGAAGCTTCCTTT CSPTLGATNTEASF
NA TRBJ2-5 NA TRBV6-6 TGTGCCAGCGGTTACTCGAGGTTTGATTTCTTCTGGGAGACCCAGTACTTC CASGYSRFDFFWETQYF
TRBD1 TRBJ2-7 medium-sized TRBV11-3 TGTGCCAGCAGCCCCAACTCCTCCGGGACAGGGTATGTGGAGCAGTACTTC CASSPNSSGTGYVEQYF
NA TRBJ2-7 many TRBV12-3/TRBV12-4 TGTGCCAGCAGTTTAAAGGCGGGGAAAACCTACGAGCAGTACTTC CASSLKAGKTYEQYF
TRBD1 TRBJ2-6 once TRBV5-1 TGCGCCAGCAGCCCTCGGGGGACAGGGGGCACTGGGGCCAACGTCCTGACTTTC CASSPRGTGGTGANVLTF
TRBD2 TRBJ2-4 NA TRBV14 TGTGCCGGCAGCCAAGAACCCCGACTAGCGGGAGACCCACAGGAAAACATTCAGTACTTC CAGSQEPRLAGDPQENIQYF
NA TRBJ2-1 NA TRBV5-6 TGTGACAGCAGCTTGAAGGGGAGTCGTCAGTTTTTC CDSSLKGSRQFF
TRBD1 TRBJ1-2 few TRBV6-4 TGTGCCAGCAGTGACTCGAGTGGGGACAGCGCCTATGGCTACACCTTC CASSDSSGDSAYGYTF
NA TRBJ2-7 few TRBV5-1 TGCGCCAGCAGCTTGGCCCCGGGGACCTACGAGCAGTACTTC CASSLAPGTYEQYF
NA TRBJ2-2 NA TRBV6-1 TGTGCCAACAAACTGGGACACCAGACGGCCTGGGAGCTGTTTTTT CANKLGHQTAWELFF
NA TRBJ2-7 NA TRBV4-1 TGCGCCAGCAGACAAGTGAGGACAAGCACGTACGAGCAGTACTTC CASRQVRTSTYEQYF
TRBD1 TRBJ2-2 NA TRBV11-3 TGTGCCAGCAGCCAACAGGGGAACACCGGGGAGTCGTTTTTT CASSQQGNTGESFF
NA TRBJ2-1 many TRBV14 TGTGCCAGCAGCCAAGATACAGGTTCACCAATCAGTGAGCAGTTCTTC CASSQDTGSPISEQFF